This T cell receptor (beta chain) emerged from a study of blood T cell repertoires in COVID-19. The table lists this clone with a few counts. In germline, CDR1 is SQVTM, CDR2 ANQGSEA. The length of the CDR3 is 13 residues. Trimming cost V 4 bases and J 7 bases; bases outside gene matches: 6. Assay: immunoSEQ multiplex PCR; the TCRdb copy retains only in-frame clones and omits some. Among hundreds of thousands of clones listed, around 80% were seen once. The receptor was derived from a man older than 75 with acute or convalescent COVID-19. The rearrangement joins TRBV29-1 to TRBJ1-3; 8 nucleotides align to TRBD1. Sequencing was performed on peripheral blood. The CDR3 nucleotides are TGCAGCGTTGGGCAGGGGGCATCGAACACCATATATTTT. It codes for CSVGQGASNTIYF.